The sequence of this T cell receptor (beta chain) was determined in a study of regulatory T cells in long-lasting Graves disease (dated by TCRdb to 2020 to 2022). At the level of the whole study: In the newly diagnosed Graves' disease group, patients had been taking antithyroid drugs for less than 3 months. Persistent Graves' disease patients were compared with newly diagnosed Graves' disease patients by peripheral blood TCR sequencing and RNA sequencing. The study was conducted in China and was registered as a clinical trial. TCR sequencing covered some 13 persistent and around 20 newly diagnosed Graves' disease patients, some 33 samples in total.

This clonotype was seen many times. Its antigen target is currently unknown. No base qualities exist here, and no much larger clone lies one base off it. The time point label corresponds to: newly diagnosed GD, antithyroid drugs for less than 3 months. For both TCR sequencing and RNA sequencing, RNA was extracted from PBMCs in TRIzol. The diagnosis of Graves' disease was made according to American Thyroid Association guidelines. The patients came from an endocrinology department in Xi'an, China. Each patient gave approximately 9.7 milliliters of peripheral blood, collected in an EDTA anticoagulant tube. Ficoll Paque Plus density gradient separation was used to isolate PBMCs, and no further T cell sorting was performed. An Agilent 2100 Bioanalyzer and agarose gel were used to check RNA quality, and a NanoDrop 2000 was used to measure RNA concentration. V lost 5 bases and J lost 9 bases, and the count of bases not matched to a germline gene is 9. Sequences MNHEY (CDR1) and SMNVEV (CDR2) are obtained from the germline V gene (reference sequence). The CDR3 holds 13 amino acids from the cysteine to the phenylalanine. The DNA shown is the 39-base CDR3, in frame from base 1.

Results and caveats for the whole study, not just this receptor: Sequencing and analysis were restricted to the TCR beta chain. Preferential use of TRBV28, TRBJ1-2 and TRBJ2-5 was observed in persistent disease, whereas TRBV20-1 and TRBJ2-1 were favored in newly diagnosed disease. Persistent patients shared more public clonotypes among themselves (around 2,500) than newly diagnosed patients did (about 900). The small sample size was acknowledged by the authors as a limitation that may reduce accuracy. Compared with newly diagnosed patients, persistent Graves' disease patients had lower TCR Shannon entropy and fewer highly expanded clones, which suggests clonal expansion. Because the primary lesion, thyroid tissue, could not be accessed, the study looked at peripheral blood alone.

Libraries were made using multiplex PCR. The instrument given in TCRdb is Illumina HiSeq 4000. CDR3 regions were amplified by Arm-PCR with iRepertoire HTBI primers to construct TCR beta libraries. Before sequencing, the PCR products underwent gel purification. The authors' analysis ran thus. Gene usage analysis of CDR3 amino acid clonotypes relied on the roughly 60 TRBV and around 13 TRBJ segments identified across samples. COPE and FqMerger were used to merge filtered high-quality paired reads into contigs. BLAST was used to align contigs to the IMGT TRBV, TRBD and TRBJ reference genes, and CDR3 was defined following IMGT. Highly expanded clones were defined as clonotypes with a frequency above 0.1%. Repertoire diversity was measured by Shannon entropy, and V-J evenness by the Gini coefficient. A clonotype was considered public if more than one individual shared it. TCRdb passed the public sequencing reads through fastp at Q25 and MiXCR, retaining productive beta sequences. Each CDR3 protein appears once, grouped with its most common genes and DNA. The V and J calls and clone size come from TCRdb's table, not from the authors' own analysis. The sample table lists roughly 420,000 distinct CDR3 sequences, 15% to 17% of them with a count of one. About a fifth of the sample belongs to the ten largest clones.

This sample comprised peripheral blood mononuclear cells (PBMCs), obtained at new diagnosis, from a patient treated with antithyroid drugs. Recombination linked TRBV27 to TRBJ1-1, with 7 central nucleotides matching TRBD1. The clonotype originates from a female donor with Graves disease. The CDR3 reads as follows: CASSGRGGGQAFF. The sequence in DNA is TGTGCCAGCAGTGGCAGGGGGGGCGGACAAGCTTTCTTT.